This TCR beta chain was obtained from a study of CD8+ T cells in alopecia areata. Whole-study context: Oral tofacitinib (5 to 10 mg twice daily) was administered to treated patients.

Treatment: oral pan-JAK inhibitor, 5-10 mg twice daily. Regarding this clone: Its antigen is undetermined.

Investigators isolated RNA and reverse transcribed it into cDNA to act as the sequencing template. Libraries were prepared by immunoSEQ multiplex PCR; TCRdb keeps only in-frame clonotypes and omits some of them. The sample consists of approximately 170,000 clones, 45% to 75% of them appearing once. This CDR3 spans 17 amino acids. V was trimmed by 3 bases and J by 0 bases, leaving 17 bases between them. Germline V gene lookup returns CDR1 MGHRA and CDR2 YSYEKL. Notes on the study in general: Scalp lesions, especially in alopecia totalis/universalis, had higher clonality than normal scalp.

This clonotype originated in a human donor with alopecia areata. The sequences come from CD4+ T cells sorted from blood, collected at week 4, from a patient treated with tofacitinib. The V gene is TRBV4-1, the J gene TRBJ1-1; D gene unclear. CDR3 DNA: TGCGCCAGCAGCCACCGCTCCCTTCTTGCCCTGAACACTGAAGCTTTCTTT. Translation gives CASSHRSLLALNTEAFF.